This T cell receptor (beta chain) is drawn from a study of metastatic and nonmetastatic thyroid tumors. Overall study context: Blood and tumor or nodule tissue repertoires from malignant and benign thyroid patients were compared.

TCRdb reprocessed the PCR reads via MiXCR. The data show roughly 98,000 clones, around 14% seen once. With regard to this clone: Its antigen is as yet unknown. A read error may be the cause here, since a much bigger clone is one base away. The identical CDR3 is also encoded by other nucleotide sequences in the sample.

Thyroid surgery had not been preceded by any treatment in any patient. The germline CDR1 and CDR2 sequences are SGHAT and FQNNGV. CDR3 length: 17 residues. Study outcomes and limitations: It was reportedly found that TCR beta diversity was significantly higher in malignant thyroid tumors than in benign nodules, a difference seen in both blood and tumor samples.

This TCR derives from a female donor with papillary thyroid cancer or a benign thyroid nodule (not recorded which). Some clones in this sample may be carry-over from other donors' samples. The chain has TRBV11-2 and TRBJ1-3; D ambiguous. The sequenced material came from blood. CDR3 DNA sequence: TGTGCCAGCAGCCCCCAGCCGCAGGCCTACTCTGGAAACACCATATATTTC. Amino acids: CASSPQPQAYSGNTIYF.